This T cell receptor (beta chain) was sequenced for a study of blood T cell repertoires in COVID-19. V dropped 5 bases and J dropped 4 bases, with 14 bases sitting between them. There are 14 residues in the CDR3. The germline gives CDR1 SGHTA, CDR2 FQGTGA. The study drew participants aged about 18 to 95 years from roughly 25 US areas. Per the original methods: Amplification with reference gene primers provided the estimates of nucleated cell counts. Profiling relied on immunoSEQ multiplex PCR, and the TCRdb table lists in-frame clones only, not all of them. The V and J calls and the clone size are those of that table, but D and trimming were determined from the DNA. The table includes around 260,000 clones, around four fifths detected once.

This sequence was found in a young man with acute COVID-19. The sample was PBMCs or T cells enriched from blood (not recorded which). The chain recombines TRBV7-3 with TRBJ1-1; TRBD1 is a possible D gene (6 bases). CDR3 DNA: TGTGCCAGCAGCCGGGCGGGGGCAAGCACTGAAGCTTTCTTT. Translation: CASSRAGASTEAFF.